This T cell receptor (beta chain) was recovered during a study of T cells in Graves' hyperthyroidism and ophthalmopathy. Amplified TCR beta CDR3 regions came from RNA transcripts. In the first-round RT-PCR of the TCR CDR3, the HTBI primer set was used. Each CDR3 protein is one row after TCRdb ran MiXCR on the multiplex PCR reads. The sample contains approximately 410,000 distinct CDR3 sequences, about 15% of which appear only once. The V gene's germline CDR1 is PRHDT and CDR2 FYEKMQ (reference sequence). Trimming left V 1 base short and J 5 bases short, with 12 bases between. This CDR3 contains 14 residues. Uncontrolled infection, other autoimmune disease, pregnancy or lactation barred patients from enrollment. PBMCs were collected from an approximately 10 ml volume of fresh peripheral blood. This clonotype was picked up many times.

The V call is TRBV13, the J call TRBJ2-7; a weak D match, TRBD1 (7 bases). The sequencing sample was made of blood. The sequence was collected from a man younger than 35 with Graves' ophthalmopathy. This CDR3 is CASSLESGGNEQYF. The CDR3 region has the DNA TGTGCCAGCAGCTTAGAGTCAGGGGGGAACGAGCAGTACTTC. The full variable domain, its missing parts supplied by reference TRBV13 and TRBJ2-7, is AAGVIQSPRHLIKEKRETATLKCYPIPRHDTVYWYQQGPGQDPQFLISFYEKMQSDKGSIPDRFSAQQFSDYHSELNMSSLELGDSALYFCASSLESGGNEQYFGPGTRLTVT.